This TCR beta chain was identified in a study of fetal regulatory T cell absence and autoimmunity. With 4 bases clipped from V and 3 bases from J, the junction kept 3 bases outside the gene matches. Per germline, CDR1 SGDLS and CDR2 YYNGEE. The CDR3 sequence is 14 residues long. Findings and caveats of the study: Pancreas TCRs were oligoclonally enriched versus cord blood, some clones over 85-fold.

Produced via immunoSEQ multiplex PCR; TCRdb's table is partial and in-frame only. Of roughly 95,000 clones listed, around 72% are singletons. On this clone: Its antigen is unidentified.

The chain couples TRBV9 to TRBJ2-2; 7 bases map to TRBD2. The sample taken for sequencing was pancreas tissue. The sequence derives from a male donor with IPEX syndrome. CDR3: CASSNSGYTGELFF. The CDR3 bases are TGTGCCAGCAGCAATAGCGGGTACACCGGGGAGCTGTTTTTT.